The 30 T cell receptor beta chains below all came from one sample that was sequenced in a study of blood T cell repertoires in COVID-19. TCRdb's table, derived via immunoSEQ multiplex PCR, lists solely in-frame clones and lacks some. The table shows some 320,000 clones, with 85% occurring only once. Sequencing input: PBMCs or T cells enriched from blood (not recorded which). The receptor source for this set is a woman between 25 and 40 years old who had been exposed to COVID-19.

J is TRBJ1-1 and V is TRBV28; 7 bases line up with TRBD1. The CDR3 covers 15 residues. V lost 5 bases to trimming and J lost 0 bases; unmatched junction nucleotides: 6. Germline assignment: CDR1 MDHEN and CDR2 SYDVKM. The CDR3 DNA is TGTGCCAGCAGTCTGACAGGGTCCATGAACACTGAAGCTTTCTTT. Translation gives CASSLTGSMNTEAFF.

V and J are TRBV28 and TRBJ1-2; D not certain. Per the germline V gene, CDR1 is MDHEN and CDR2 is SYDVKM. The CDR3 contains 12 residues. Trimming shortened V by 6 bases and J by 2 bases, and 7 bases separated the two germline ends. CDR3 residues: CASRPTNYGYTF. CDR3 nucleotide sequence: TGTGCCAGCAGACCAACAAACTATGGCTACACCTTC.

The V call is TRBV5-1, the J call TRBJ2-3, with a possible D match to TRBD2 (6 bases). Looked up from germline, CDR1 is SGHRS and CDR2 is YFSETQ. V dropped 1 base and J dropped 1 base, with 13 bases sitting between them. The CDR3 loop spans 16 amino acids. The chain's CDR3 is CASSLFREPGTDTQYF. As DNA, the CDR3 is TGCGCCAGCAGCTTGTTCCGGGAGCCTGGCACAGATACGCAGTATTTT.

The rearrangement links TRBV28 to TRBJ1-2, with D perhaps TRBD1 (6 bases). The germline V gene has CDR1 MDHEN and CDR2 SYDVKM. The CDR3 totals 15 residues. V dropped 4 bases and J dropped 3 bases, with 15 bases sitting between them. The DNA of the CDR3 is TGTGCCAGCAGTTCTGCCGGGACATCATACTATGGCTACACCTTC. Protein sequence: CASSSAGTSYYGYTF.

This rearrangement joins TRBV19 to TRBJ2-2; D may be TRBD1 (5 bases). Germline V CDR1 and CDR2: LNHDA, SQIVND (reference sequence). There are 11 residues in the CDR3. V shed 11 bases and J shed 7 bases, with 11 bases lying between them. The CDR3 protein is CASWTNGELFF. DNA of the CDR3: TGTGCCTCTTGGACAAACGGGGAGCTGTTTTTT.

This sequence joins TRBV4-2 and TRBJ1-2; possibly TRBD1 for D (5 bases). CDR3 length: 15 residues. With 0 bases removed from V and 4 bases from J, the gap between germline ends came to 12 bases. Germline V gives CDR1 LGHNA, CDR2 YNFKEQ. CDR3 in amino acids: CASSQDTGFIYGYTF. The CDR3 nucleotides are TGTGCCAGCAGCCAAGATACAGGCTTCATCTATGGCTACACCTTC.

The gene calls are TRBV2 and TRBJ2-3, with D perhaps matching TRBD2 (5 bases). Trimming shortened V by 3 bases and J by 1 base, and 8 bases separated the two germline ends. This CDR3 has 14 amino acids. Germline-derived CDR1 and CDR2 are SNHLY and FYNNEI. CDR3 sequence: CASSEPEGTDTQYF. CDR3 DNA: TGTGCCAGCAGTGAGCCGGAGGGCACAGATACGCAGTATTTT.

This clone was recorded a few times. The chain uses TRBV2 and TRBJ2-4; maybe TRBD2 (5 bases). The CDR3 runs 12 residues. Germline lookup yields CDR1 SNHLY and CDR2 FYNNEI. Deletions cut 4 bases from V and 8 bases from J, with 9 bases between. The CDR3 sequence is CASSAEDDIQYF. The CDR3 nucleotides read TGTGCCAGCAGTGCGGAGGACGACATTCAGTACTTC.

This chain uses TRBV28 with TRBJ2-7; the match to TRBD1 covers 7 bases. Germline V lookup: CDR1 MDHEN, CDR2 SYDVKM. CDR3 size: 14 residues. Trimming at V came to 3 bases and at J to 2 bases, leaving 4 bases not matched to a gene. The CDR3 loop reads CASSFDRAPYEQYF. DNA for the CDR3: TGTGCCAGCAGTTTCGACAGGGCCCCCTACGAGCAGTACTTC.

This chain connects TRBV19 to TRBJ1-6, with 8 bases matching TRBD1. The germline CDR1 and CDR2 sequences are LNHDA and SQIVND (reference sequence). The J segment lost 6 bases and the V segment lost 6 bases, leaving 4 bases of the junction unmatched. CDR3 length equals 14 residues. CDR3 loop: CASRLGTGNSPLHF. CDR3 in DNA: TGTGCCAGTAGGCTCGGGACAGGTAATTCACCCCTCCACTTT.

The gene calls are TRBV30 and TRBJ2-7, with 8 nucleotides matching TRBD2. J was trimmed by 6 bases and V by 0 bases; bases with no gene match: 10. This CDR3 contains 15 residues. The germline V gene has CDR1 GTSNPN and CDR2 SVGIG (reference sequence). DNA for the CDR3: TGTGCCTGGAGTGTTAGTCACGGGAGGGCCCTCGAGCAGTACTTC. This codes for CAWSVSHGRALEQYF.

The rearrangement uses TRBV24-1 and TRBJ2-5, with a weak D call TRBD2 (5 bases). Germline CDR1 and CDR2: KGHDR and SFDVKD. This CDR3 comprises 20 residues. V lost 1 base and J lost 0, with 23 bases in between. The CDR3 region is CATSDFGSFYDYRHQETQYF. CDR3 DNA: TGTGCCACCAGTGATTTTGGCTCATTTTACGACTATAGACACCAAGAGACCCAGTACTTC.

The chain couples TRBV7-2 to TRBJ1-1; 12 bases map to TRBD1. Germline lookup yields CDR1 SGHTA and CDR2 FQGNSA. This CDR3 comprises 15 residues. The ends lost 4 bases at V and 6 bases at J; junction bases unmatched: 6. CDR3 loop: CASSSLGQGASEAFF. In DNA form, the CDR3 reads TGTGCCAGCAGCTCCCTGGGACAGGGGGCATCTGAAGCTTTCTTT.

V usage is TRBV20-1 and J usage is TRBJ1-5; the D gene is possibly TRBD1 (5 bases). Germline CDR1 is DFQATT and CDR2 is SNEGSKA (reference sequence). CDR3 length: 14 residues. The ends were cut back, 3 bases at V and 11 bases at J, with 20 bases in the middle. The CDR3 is CSASIPSGARSQHF. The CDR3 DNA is TGCAGTGCTAGTATTCCCAGCGGGGCTCGATCCCAGCATTTT.

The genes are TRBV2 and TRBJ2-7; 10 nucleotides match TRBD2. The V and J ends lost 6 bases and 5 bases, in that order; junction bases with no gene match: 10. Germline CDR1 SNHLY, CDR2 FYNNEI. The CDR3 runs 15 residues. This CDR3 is CASSPVAGGLDEQYF. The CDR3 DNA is TGTGCCAGCAGCCCCGTAGCGGGGGGTCTGGACGAGCAGTACTTC.

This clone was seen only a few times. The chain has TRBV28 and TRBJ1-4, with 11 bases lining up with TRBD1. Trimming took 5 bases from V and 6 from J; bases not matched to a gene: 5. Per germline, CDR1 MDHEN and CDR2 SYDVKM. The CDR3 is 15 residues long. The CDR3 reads CASSPPGQGDEKLFF. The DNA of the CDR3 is TGTGCCAGCAGTCCGCCGGGACAGGGGGATGAAAAACTGTTTTTT.

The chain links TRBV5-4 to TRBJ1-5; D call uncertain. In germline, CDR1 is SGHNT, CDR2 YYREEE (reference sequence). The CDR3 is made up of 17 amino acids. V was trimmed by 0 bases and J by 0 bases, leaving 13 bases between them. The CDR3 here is CASSLVGERYSNQPQHF. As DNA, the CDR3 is TGTGCCAGCAGCTTGGTAGGAGAGCGGTATAGCAATCAGCCCCAGCATTTT.

CDR3 region: CASRTQGANEKLFF. The CDR3 DNA follows: TGTGCCAGCAGGACCCAGGGGGCTAATGAAAAACTGTTTTTT. The gene calls are TRBV6-6 and TRBJ1-4, with 7 bases aligning to TRBD1. With 6 bases clipped from V and 3 bases from J, the junction kept 4 bases outside the gene matches. The CDR3 is 14 amino acids. In germline, CDR1 is MNHNY, CDR2 SVGAGI (reference sequence).

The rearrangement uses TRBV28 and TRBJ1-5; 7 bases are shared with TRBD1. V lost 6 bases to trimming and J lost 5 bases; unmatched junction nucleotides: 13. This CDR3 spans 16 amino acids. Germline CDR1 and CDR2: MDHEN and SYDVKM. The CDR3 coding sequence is TGTGCCAGCAGACTTGATTTACAGGGGAGCGATCAGCCCCAGCATTTT. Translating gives CASRLDLQGSDQPQHF.

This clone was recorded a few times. The CDR3 nucleotides read TGCGCCAGCAGCCAAGGACTCAGGGGCACCGGGGAGCTGTTTTTT. It is translated as CASSQGLRGTGELFF. This chain uses TRBV4-1 with TRBJ2-2, with D possibly matching TRBD1 (6 bases). This CDR3 is 15 amino acids long. The germline V and J ends were trimmed by 1 base and 4 bases, with 10 bases remaining between them. Per germline, CDR1 MGHRA and CDR2 YSYEKL.

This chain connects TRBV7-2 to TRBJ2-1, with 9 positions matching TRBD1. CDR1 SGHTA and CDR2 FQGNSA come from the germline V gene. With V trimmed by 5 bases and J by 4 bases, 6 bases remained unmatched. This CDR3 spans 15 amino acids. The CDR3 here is CASSLRTGAYNEQFF. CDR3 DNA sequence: TGTGCCAGCAGCCTCCGGACAGGGGCTTACAATGAGCAGTTCTTC.

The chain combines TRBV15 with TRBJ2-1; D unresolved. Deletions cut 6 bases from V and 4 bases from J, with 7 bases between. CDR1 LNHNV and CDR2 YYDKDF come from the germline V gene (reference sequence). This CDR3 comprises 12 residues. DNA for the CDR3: TGTGCCACCAGTCCGGAGTACAATGAGCAGTTCTTC. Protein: CATSPEYNEQFF.

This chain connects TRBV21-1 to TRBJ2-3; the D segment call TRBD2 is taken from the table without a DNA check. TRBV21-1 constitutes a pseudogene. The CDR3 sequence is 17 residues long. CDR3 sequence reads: CARVEWGLAGSTDTQYF. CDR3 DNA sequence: TGTGCCAGGGTTGAATGGGGACTAGCGGGGAGCACAGATACGCAGTATTTT.

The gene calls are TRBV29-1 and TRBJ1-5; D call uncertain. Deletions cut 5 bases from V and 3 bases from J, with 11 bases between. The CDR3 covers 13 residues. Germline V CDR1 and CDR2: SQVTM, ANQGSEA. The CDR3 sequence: CSVSLAPNQPQHF. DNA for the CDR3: TGCAGCGTTTCCCTAGCGCCCAATCAGCCCCAGCATTTT.

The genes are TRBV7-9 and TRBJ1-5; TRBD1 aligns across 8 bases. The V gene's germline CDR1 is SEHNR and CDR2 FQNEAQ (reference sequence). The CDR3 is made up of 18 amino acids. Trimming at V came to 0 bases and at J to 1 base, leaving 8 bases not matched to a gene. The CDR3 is CASSLAQTGALSNQPQHF. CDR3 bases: TGTGCCAGCAGCTTAGCTCAGACAGGGGCCCTCAGCAATCAGCCCCAGCATTTT.

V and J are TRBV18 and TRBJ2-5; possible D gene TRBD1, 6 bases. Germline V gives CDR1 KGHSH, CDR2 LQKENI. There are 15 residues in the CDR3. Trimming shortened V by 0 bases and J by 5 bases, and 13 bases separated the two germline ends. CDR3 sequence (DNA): TGTGCCAGCTCACCACCCAACAGGGAAGGGGAGACCCAGTACTTC. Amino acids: CASSPPNREGETQYF.

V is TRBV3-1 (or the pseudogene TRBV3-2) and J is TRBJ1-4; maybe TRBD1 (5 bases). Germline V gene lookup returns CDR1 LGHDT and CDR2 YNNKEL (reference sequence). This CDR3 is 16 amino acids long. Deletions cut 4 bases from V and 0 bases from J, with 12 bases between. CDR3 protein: CASSRETAATNEKLFF. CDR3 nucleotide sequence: TGTGCCAGCAGCCGAGAGACAGCTGCAACTAATGAAAAACTGTTTTTT.

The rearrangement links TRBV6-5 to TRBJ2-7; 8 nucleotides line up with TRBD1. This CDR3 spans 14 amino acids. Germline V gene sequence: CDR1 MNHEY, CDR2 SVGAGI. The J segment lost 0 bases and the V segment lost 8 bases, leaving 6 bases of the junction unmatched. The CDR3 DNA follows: TGTGCCAGCCGAGGACAGGGACTCTCCTACGAGCAGTACTTC. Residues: CASRGQGLSYEQYF.

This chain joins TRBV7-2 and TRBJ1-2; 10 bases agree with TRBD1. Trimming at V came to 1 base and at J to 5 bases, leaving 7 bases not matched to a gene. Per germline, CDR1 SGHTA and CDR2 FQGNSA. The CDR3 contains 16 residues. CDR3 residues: CASSLDRQGAKYGYTF. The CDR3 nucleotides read TGTGCCAGCAGCTTAGACCGACAGGGGGCGAAATATGGCTACACCTTC.

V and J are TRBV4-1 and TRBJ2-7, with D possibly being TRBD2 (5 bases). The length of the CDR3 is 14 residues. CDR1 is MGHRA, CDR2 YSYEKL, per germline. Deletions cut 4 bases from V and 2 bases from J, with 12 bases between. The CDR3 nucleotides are TGCGCCAGCAGCCCTTCGCTCGGGGCCTACGAGCAGTACTTC. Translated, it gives CASSPSLGAYEQYF.